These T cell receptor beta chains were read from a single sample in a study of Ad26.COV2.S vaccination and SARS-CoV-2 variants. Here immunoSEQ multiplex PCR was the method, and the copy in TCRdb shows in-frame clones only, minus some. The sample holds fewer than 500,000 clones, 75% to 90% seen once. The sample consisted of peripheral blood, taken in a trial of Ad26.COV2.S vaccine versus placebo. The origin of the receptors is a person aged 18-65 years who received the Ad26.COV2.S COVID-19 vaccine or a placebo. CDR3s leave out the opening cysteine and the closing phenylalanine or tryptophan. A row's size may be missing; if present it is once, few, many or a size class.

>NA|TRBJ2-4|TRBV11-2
ASSLEASGVAKNIQY
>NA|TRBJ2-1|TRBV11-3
ASSLVGLAGGEQF
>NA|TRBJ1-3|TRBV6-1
ASSEGVGRNTIY
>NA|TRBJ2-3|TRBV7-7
ASSQGGGDTQY
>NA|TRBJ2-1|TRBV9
ASSLGPGSDEQF
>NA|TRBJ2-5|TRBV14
ASSQEVAQETQY
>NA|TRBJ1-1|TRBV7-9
ASSLLGGSWQNTEAF
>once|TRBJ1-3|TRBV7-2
ASSFHPGTGNTIY
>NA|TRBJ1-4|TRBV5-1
ASSRAPAEKLF
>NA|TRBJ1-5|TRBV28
ASSMTDYNQPQH
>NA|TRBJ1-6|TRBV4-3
ASSQVGHSPLH
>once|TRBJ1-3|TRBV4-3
ASSQDIGTEDSGNTIY
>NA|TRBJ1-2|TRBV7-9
ASSLGDRPAFYGYT
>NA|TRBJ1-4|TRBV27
ASRPYSGPNEKLF
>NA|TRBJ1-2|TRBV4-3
ASSRKAGTDYGYT
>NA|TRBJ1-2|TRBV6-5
ASSYSTQTHGYT
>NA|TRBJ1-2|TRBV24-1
ATSAKQGTNYGYT
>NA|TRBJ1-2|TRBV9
ASSVEGWNYGYT
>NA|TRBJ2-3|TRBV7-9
ASSLEVSDTQY
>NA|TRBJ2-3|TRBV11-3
ASSGVGTDTQY
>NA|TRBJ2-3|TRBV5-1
ASSLAGSTDTQY
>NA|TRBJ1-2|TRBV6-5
ASSYGEGYT
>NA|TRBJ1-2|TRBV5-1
ASSLQGSNYGYT
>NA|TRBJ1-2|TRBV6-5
ASSYTRKGAHYGYT
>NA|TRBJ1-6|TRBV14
ASSQVGQGPLH
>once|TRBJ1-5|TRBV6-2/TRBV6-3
ASSRDRGHQPQH
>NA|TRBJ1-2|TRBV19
ASRPGAGINYGYT
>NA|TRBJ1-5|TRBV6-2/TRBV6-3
ASSFNRRGQPQH
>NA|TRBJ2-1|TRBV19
ASSSTSGRVGQF
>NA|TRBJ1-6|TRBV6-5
ASSYNNSPLH
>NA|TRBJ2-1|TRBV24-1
ATSDAGTSGYNEQF